The clone carrying this TCR beta chain showed up just once. This sample was included in a study of OX40 agonist ivuxolimab in advanced cancers. Study summary: It was ivuxolimab, an agonistic anti-OX40 (CD134) antibody, that patients were treated with. Across the patients, intravenous ivuxolimab was delivered every 2 weeks at 0.01 to 10 mg/kg.

Germline CDR1 and CDR2: SEHNR and FQNEAQ (reference sequence). V lost 0 bases to trimming and J lost 8 bases, with 13 bases between them. The CDR3 is 14 amino acids. Measured with immunoSEQ multiplex PCR; TCRdb has only the in-frame clones, and not every one. The sample shows 59,000 or so clones, around 82% of them seen only once. The clonotype comes from an adult with an advanced solid tumor such as melanoma, head and neck, liver or kidney cancer. V usage is TRBV7-9 and J usage is TRBJ1-2; D is undetermined. Sequenced here: CD4+ or CD8+ T cells sorted from blood, sampled in a trial of the OX40 agonist ivuxolimab. The CDR3 bases are TGTGCCAGCAGCTTAGCAATTGACGCAGCGGGCTACACCTTC. Translation gives CASSLAIDAAGYTF.